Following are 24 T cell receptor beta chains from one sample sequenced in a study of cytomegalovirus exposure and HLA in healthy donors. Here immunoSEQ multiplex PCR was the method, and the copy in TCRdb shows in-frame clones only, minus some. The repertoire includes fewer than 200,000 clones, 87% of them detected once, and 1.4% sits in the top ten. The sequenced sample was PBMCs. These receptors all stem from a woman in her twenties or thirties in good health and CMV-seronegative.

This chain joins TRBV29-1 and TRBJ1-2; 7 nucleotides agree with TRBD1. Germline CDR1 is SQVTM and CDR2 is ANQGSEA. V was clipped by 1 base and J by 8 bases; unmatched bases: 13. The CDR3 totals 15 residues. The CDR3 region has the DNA TGCAGCGTTGAAGGCGCGCGTGACAGGGCGTCAGGCTACACCTTC. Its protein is CSVEGARDRASGYTF. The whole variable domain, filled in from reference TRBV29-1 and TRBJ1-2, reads SAVISQKPSRDICQRGTSLTIQCQVDSQVTMMFWYRQQPGQSLTLIATANQGSEATYESGFVIDKFPISRPNLTFSTLTVSNMSPEDSSIYLCSVEGARDRASGYTFGSGTRLTVV.

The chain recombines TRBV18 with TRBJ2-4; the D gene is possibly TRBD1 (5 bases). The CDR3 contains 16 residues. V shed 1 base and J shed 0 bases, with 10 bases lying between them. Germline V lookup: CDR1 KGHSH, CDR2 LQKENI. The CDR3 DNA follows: TGTGCCAGCTCACCACGCGACAGCATAGCCAAAAACATTCAGTACTTC. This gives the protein CASSPRDSIAKNIQYF.

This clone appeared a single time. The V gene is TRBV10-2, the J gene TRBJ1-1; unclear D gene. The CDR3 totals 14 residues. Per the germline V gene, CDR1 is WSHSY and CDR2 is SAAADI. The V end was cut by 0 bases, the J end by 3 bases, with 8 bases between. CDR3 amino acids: CASSESAAYTEAFF. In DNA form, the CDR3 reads TGCGCCAGCAGTGAGTCCGCGGCCTACACTGAAGCTTTCTTT.

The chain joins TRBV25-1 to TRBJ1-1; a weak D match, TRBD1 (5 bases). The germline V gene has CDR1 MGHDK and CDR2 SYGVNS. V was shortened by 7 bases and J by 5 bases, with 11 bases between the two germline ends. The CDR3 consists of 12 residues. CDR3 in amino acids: CASKRGSTEAFF. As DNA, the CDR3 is TGTGCCAGCAAACGGGGGAGTACTGAAGCTTTCTTT.

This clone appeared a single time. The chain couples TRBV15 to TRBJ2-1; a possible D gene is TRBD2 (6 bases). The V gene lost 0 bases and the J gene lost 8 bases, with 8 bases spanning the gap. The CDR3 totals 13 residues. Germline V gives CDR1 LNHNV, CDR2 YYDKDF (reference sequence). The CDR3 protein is CATSRDSGDEQFF. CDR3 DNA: TGTGCCACCAGCAGAGATTCGGGGGATGAGCAGTTCTTC.

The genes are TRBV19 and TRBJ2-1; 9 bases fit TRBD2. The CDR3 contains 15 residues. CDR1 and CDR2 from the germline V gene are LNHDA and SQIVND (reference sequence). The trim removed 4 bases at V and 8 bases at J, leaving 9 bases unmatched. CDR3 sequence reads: CASSRAGGPGHEQFF. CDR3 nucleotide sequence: TGTGCCAGTAGTAGGGCGGGGGGGCCGGGTCATGAGCAGTTCTTC.

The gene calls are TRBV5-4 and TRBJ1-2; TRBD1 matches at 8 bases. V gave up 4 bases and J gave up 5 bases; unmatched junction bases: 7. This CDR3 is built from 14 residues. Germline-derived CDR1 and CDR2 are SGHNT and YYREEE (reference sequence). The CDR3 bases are TGTGCCAGCAGCCCAGGACAGGGCCCGTATGGCTACACCTTC. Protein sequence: CASSPGQGPYGYTF. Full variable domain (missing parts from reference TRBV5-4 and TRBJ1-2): ETGVTQSPTHLIKTRGQQVTLRCSSQSGHNTVSWYQQALGQGPQFIFQYYREEENGRGNFPPRFSGLQFPNYSSELNVNALELDDSALYLCASSPGQGPYGYTFGSGTRLTVV.

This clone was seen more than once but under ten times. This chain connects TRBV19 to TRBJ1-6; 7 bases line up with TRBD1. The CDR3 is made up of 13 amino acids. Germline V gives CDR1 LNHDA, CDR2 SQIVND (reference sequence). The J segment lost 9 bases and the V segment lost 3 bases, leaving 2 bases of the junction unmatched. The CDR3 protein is CASSMGTASPLHF. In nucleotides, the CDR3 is TGTGCCAGTAGTATGGGGACAGCTTCACCCCTCCACTTT.

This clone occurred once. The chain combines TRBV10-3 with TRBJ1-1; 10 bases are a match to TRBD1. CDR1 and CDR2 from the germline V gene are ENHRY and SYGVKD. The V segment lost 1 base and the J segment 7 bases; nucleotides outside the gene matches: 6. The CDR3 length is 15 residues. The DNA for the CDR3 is TGTGCCATCAGTGAGTTGGACAGGGGGGCCAATGAAGCTTTCTTT. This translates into CAISELDRGANEAFF.

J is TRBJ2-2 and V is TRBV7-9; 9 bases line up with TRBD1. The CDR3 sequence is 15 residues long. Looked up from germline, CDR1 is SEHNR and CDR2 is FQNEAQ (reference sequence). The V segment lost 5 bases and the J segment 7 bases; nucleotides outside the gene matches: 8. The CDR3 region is CASSPGTGWGGELFF. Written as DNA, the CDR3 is TGTGCCAGCAGCCCTGGGACAGGGTGGGGCGGGGAGCTGTTTTTT.

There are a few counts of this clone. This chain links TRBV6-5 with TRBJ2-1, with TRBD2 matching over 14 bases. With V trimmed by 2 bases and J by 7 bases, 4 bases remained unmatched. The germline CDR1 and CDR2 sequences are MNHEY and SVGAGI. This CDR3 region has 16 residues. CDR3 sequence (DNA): TGTGCCAGCAGTTACCATGGACTAGCGGGGGGTAATGAGCAGTTCTTC. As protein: CASSYHGLAGGNEQFF.

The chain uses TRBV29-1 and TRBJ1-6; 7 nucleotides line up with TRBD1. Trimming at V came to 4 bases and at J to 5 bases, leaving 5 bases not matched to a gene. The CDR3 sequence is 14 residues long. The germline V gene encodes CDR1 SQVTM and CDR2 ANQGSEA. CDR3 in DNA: TGCAGCGTTGGAACGGGACAGAATAATTCACCCCTCCACTTT. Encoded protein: CSVGTGQNNSPLHF.

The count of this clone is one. The CDR3 DNA is TGTGCCAGCAGTGCCGGACAGGGAGGCACTGAAGCTTTCTTT. Translating gives CASSAGQGGTEAFF. The chain has TRBV6-5 and TRBJ1-1, with 8 bases aligning to TRBD1. V gave up 5 bases and J gave up 4 bases; unmatched junction bases: 6. The CDR3 has 14 amino acids. Germline CDR1 MNHEY, CDR2 SVGAGI.

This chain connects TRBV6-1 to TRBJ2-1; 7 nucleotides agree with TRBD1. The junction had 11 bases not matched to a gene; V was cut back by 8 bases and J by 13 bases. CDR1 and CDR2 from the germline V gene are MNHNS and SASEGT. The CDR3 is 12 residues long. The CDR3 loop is CASDDSGTVQFF. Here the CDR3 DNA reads TGTGCCAGCGATGACTCCGGGACAGTTCAGTTCTTC.

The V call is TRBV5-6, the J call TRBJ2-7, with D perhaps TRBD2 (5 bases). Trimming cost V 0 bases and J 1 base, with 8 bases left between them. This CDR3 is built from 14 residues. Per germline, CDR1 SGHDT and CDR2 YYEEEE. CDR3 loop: CASSLVRGSYEQYF. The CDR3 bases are TGTGCCAGCAGCTTGGTCCGGGGATCCTACGAGCAGTACTTC.

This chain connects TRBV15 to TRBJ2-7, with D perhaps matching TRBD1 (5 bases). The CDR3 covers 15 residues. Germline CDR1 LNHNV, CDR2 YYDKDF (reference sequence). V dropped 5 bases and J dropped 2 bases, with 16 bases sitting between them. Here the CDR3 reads CATSGNYRRTYEQYF. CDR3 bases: TGTGCCACCAGCGGAAACTACAGGCGAACCTACGAGCAGTACTTC.

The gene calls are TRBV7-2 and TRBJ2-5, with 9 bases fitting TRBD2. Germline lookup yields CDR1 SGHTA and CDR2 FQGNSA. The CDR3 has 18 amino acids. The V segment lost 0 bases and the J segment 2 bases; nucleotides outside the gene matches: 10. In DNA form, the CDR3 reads TGTGCCAGCAGCTTAGCCCACGCGCGGGGGGGAGATCAAGAGACCCAGTACTTC. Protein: CASSLAHARGGDQETQYF. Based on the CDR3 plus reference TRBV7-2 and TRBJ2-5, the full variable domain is GAGVSQSPSNKVTEKGKDVELRCDPISGHTALYWYRQSLGQGLEFLIYFQGNSAPDKSGLPSDRFSAERTGGSVSTLTIQRTQQEDSAVYLCASSLAHARGGDQETQYFGPGTRLLVL.

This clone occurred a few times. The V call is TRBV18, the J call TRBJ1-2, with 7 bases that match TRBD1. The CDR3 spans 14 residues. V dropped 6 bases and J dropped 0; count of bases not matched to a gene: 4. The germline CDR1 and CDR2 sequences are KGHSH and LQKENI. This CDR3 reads CASSVDRANYGYTF. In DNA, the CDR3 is TGTGCCAGCTCGGTCGACAGGGCTAACTATGGCTACACCTTC.

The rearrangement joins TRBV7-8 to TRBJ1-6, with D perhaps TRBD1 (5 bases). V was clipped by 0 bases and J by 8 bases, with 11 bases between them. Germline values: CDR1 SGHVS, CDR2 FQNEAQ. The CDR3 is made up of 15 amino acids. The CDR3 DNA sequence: TGTGCCAGCAGCTTAGCCGCAGGGTATGATTCACCCCTCCACTTT. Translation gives CASSLAAGYDSPLHF.

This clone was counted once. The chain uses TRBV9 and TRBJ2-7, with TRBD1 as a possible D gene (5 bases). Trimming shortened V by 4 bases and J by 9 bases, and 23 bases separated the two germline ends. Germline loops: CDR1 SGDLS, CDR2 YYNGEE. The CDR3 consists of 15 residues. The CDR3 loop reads CASSPAGQGNLRQYF. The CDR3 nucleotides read TGTGCCAGCAGCCCAGCAGGGCAGGGTAATTTACGGCAGTACTTC.

CDR3 protein: CASSFSSGENNEQFF. As DNA, the CDR3 is TGTGCCAGCAGCTTTAGTAGCGGGGAGAACAATGAGCAGTTCTTC. This rearrangement joins TRBV11-3 to TRBJ2-1, with TRBD2 matching over 8 bases. Germline lookup yields CDR1 SGHNT and CDR2 YENEEA. With V trimmed by 3 bases and J by 5 bases, 6 bases remained unmatched. This CDR3 is 15 amino acids long. Filled out from reference TRBV11-3 and TRBJ2-1, the complete variable domain reads EAGVVQSPRYKIIEKKQPVAFWCNPISGHNTLYWYLQNLGQGPELLIRYENEEAVDDSQLPKDRFSAERLKGVDSTLKIQPAELGDSAVYLCASSFSSGENNEQFFGPGTRLTVL.

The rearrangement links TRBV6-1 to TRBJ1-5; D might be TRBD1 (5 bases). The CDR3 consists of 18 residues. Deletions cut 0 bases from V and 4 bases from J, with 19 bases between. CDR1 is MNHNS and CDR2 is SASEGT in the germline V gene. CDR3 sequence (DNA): TGTGCCAGCAGTGAAGCCTCGGGGGGGAAACTCCGTAATCAGCCCCAGCATTTT. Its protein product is CASSEASGGKLRNQPQHF.

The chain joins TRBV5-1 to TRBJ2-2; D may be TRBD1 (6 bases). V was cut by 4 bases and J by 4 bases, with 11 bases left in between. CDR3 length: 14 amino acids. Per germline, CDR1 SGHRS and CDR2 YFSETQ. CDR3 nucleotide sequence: TGCGCCAGCAGCATACAGGGAACCACCGGGGAGCTGTTTTTT. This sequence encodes CASSIQGTTGELFF.

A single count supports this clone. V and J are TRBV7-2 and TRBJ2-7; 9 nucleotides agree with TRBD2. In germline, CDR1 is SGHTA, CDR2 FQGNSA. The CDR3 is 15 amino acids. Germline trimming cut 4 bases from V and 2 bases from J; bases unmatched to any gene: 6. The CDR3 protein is CASSSASGNTYEQYF. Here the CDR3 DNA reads TGTGCCAGCAGCTCTGCTAGCGGGAACACCTACGAGCAGTACTTC.